This TCR beta chain derives from a study of blood T cell repertoires in COVID-19. Study-level background: The origin of the acute and convalescent COVID-19 samples was the United States, Italy and Spain. Sample material is recorded as cDNA or gDNA derived from T cells, B-cell-depleted T cells, or PBMCs.

Germline CDR1 is SQVTM and CDR2 is ANQGSEA. The CDR3 spans 12 residues. V lost 1 base to trimming and J lost 0 bases, with 4 bases between them. The authors' processing: Cell counts per sample came from amplifying reference gene primers. The repertoire was sequenced with immunoSEQ multiplex PCR; TCRdb's copy has only in-frame clones and lacks some. V and J calls plus clone size are reproduced from that table; the DNA served to infer D and trimming. The sample holds roughly 130,000 clones, approximately 89% seen once. The sequenced sample consisted of peripheral blood. The chain is built from TRBV29-1 and TRBJ2-7, with D unresolved. The receptor was derived from a woman aged 55-69 years with acute or convalescent COVID-19. The CDR3 sequence: CSVEVVSYEQYF. The CDR3 DNA follows: TGCAGCGTTGAAGTCGTCTCCTACGAGCAGTACTTC.